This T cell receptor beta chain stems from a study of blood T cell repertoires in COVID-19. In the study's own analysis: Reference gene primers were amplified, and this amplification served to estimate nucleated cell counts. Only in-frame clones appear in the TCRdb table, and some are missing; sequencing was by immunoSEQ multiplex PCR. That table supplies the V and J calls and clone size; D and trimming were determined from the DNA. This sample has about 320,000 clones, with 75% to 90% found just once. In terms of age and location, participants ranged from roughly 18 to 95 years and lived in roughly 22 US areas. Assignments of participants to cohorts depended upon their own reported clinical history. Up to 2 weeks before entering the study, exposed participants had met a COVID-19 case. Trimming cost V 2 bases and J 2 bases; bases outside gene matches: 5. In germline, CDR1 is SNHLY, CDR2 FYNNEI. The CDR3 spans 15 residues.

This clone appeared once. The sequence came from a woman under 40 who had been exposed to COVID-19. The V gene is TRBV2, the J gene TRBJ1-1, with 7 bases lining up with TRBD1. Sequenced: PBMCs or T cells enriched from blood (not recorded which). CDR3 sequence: CASSERGQYNTEAFF. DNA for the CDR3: TGTGCCAGCAGTGAAAGGGGACAGTATAACACTGAAGCTTTCTTT.